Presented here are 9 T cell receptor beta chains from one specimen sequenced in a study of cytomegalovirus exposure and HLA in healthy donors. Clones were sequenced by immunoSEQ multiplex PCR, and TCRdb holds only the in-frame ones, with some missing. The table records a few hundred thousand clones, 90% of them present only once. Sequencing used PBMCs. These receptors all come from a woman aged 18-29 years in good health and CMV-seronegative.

CDR3 protein: CASSEDSRNQPQHF. CDR3 in DNA: TGTGCCAGCAGTGAAGACAGCCGCAATCAGCCCCAGCATTTT. V gene TRBV6-1 combines with J gene TRBJ1-5; D not resolved. Per germline, CDR1 MNHNS and CDR2 SASEGT. The V end lost 1 base, the J end lost 2 bases, and 6 bases lay between the germline ends. The CDR3 totals 14 residues.

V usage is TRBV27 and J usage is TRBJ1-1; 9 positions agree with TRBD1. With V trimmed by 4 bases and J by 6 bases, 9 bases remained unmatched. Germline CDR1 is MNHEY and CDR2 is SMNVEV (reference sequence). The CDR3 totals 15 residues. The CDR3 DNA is TGTGCCAGCAGTTCCTGGGACAGGGCCTCCGCTGAAGCTTTCTTT. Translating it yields CASSSWDRASAEAFF.

The CDR3 nucleotides are TGTGCCAGCAGTTACCCCGGCTACGAGCAGTACTTC. It encodes CASSYPGYEQYF. The chain uses TRBV28 and TRBJ2-7; D is unresolved. Germline assignment: CDR1 MDHEN and CDR2 SYDVKM. V lost 4 bases to trimming and J lost 3 bases, with 7 bases between them. CDR3 size: 12 residues.

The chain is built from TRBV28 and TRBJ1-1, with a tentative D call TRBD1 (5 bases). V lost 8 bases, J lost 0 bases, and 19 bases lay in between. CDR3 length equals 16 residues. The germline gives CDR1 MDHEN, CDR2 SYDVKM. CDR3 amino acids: CASRQTAFFMNTEAFF. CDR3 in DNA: TGTGCCAGCCGACAGACTGCCTTTTTTATGAACACTGAAGCTTTCTTT.

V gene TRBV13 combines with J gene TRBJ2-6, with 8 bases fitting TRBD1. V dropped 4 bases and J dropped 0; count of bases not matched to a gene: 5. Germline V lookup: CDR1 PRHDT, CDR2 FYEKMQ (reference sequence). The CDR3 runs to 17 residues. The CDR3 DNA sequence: TGTGCCAGCAGCTCGGGACAGGACTTCTCTGGGGCCAACGTCCTGACTTTC. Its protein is CASSSGQDFSGANVLTF.

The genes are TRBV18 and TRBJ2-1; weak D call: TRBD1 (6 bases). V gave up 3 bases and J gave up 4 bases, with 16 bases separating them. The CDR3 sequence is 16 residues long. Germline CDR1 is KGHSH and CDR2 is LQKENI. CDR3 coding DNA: TGTGCCAGCTCACCCTCGCTGGACAGACTTTACAATGAGCAGTTCTTC. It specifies CASSPSLDRLYNEQFF.

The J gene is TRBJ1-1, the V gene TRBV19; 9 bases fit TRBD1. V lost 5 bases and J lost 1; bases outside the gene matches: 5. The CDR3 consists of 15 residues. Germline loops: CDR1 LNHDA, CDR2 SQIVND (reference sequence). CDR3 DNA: TGTGCCAGTAGTGGGACAGGGTATGCGAACACTGAAGCTTTCTTT. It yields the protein CASSGTGYANTEAFF.

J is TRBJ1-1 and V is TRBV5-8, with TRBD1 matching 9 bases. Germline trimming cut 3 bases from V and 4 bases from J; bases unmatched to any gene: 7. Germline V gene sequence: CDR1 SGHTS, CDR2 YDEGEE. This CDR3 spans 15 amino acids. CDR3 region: CASSWTGAVPTEAFF. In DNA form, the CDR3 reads TGTGCCAGCAGCTGGACAGGGGCTGTCCCCACTGAAGCTTTCTTT.

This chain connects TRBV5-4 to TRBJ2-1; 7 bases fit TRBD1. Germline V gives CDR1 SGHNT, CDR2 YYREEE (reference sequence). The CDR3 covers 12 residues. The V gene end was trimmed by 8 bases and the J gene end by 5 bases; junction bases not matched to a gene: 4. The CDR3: CASPGTDNEQFF. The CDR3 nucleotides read TGTGCCAGTCCCGGGACAGACAATGAGCAGTTCTTC.